The table lists the clone carrying this TCR beta chain with a count of one. This sample stems from a study of T cell changes during pregnancy in multiple sclerosis. The assay was immunoSEQ multiplex PCR, and TCRdb's table has in-frame clones only and misses some. The sample has about 40,000 clones, about 92% seen once; the top ten hold about 8.5%. The sequence derives from a female donor with multiple sclerosis, enrolled in a pregnancy study. The source material was CD8+ T cells from peripheral blood mononuclear cells, sampled in the third trimester of pregnancy.

The CDR3 DNA reads as TGTGCCAGCAATTCCGGGACACCCCAAATGGCCCAGTACTTC. Translated: CASNSGTPQMAQYF. The chain couples TRBV6-5 to TRBJ2-5; the D gene is possibly TRBD1 (6 bases). V gave up 7 bases and J gave up 9 bases, with 21 bases separating them. Germline values: CDR1 MNHEY, CDR2 SVGAGI. This CDR3 comprises 14 residues.